The clone carrying this T cell receptor (beta chain) appeared once. Additional DNA sequences in this sample encode the identical CDR3. The data derive from a study of shared T cell receptors in the human thymus. Trimming cost V 1 base and J 7 bases, with 5 bases left between them. CDR1 is SGHVS and CDR2 is FQNEAQ in the germline V gene. The CDR3 has 12 residues. TCRdb keeps only in-frame clones here, not all; method: immunoSEQ multiplex PCR. The sample shows more than 300,000 clones, roughly 94% of them seen only once. The receptor's source is a human donor. The sequencing sample was made of thymocytes. The chain recombines TRBV7-8 with TRBJ1-5; weak D call: TRBD1 (5 bases). CDR3 in DNA: TGTGCCAGCAGCTTAGGGGGCCAGCCCCAGCATTTT. It codes for CASSLGGQPQHF.